The 27 T cell receptor beta chains below come from one sample, sequenced in a study of blood T cell repertoires in COVID-19. Profiled with immunoSEQ multiplex PCR; TCRdb holds only in-frame clones, not every one. The sample consists of 200,000 or so clones, around 81% of them appearing once. Source material: peripheral blood. The source is a woman older than 75 with COVID-19, enrolled during active disease.

V and J are TRBV7-8 and TRBJ1-3; TRBD1 agrees at 9 bases. The CDR3 extends over 19 amino acids. V lost 1 base and J lost 2; bases outside the gene matches: 12. Germline V gene data show CDR1 as SGHVS and CDR2 as FQNEAQ. The CDR3 here is CASSLDFLLQGATGNTIYF. CDR3 DNA sequence: TGTGCCAGCAGCTTAGACTTCCTCTTACAGGGGGCGACTGGAAACACCATATATTTT.

The chain has TRBV27 and TRBJ2-7; D might be TRBD2 (7 bases). This CDR3 is 15 amino acids long. V dropped 2 bases and J dropped 2 bases, with 13 bases sitting between them. Germline V gives CDR1 MNHEY, CDR2 SMNVEV (reference sequence). DNA of the CDR3: TGTGCCAGCAGTTTAATGAGGGGGGGTCCCTACGAGCAGTACTTC. Translation gives CASSLMRGGPYEQYF.

The rearrangement uses TRBV7-9 and TRBJ2-5; D call uncertain. CDR1 SEHNR and CDR2 FQNEAQ come from the germline V gene (reference sequence). The germline V and J ends were trimmed by 2 bases and 2 bases, with 9 bases remaining between them. The CDR3 is 14 residues long. The CDR3 sequence is CASSLSEFQETQYF. For the CDR3, the DNA is TGTGCCAGCAGCTTATCGGAGTTTCAAGAGACCCAGTACTTC.

This clone occurred once. This chain connects TRBV5-1 to TRBJ1-1; 7 bases fit TRBD1. The length of the CDR3 is 16 residues. With 3 bases clipped from V and 5 bases from J, the junction kept 13 bases outside the gene matches. The germline V gene has CDR1 SGHRS and CDR2 YFSETQ. CDR3 nucleotide sequence: TGCGCCAGCAGCTCGGGACAGCTAAGTCCGGGAACTGAAGCTTTCTTT. Amino acid sequence: CASSSGQLSPGTEAFF.

The rearrangement joins TRBV4-1 to TRBJ1-1; 9 bases line up with TRBD1. Trimming took 2 bases from V and 5 from J; bases not matched to a gene: 6. The CDR3 totals 15 residues. Germline-derived CDR1 and CDR2 are MGHRA and YSYEKL. CDR3 sequence reads: CASSQQGTGNTEAFF. The CDR3 DNA follows: TGCGCCAGCAGCCAACAAGGGACAGGGAATACTGAAGCTTTCTTT.

The V and J genes are TRBV30 and TRBJ2-5; D is possibly TRBD1 (5 bases). Germline V gene data show CDR1 as GTSNPN and CDR2 as SVGIG (reference sequence). The CDR3 sequence is 14 residues long. CDR3 sequence reads: CAGPDGSPQETQYF. CDR3 DNA: TGTGCGGGGCCGGACGGCAGTCCTCAAGAGACCCAGTACTTC.

The chain recombines TRBV7-3 with TRBJ2-1; D is possibly TRBD2 (6 bases). The CDR3 sequence is 17 residues long. Germline CDR1 SGHTA, CDR2 FQGTGA. V lost 1 base, J lost 3 bases, and 16 bases lay in between. In nucleotides, the CDR3 is TGTGCCAGCAGCTTAATGGCGGGGACGAACCTCTACAATGAGCAGTTCTTC. Amino acid sequence: CASSLMAGTNLYNEQFF.

The CDR3 coding sequence is TGTGCCAGCAGCTTACTAGCGGGACAATCACCGCAGTACTTC. Its translation: CASSLLAGQSPQYF. This chain links TRBV7-9 with TRBJ2-7; the match to TRBD2 covers 9 bases. The V gene end was trimmed by 2 bases and the J gene end by 9 bases; junction bases not matched to a gene: 8. The CDR3 runs 14 residues. Germline CDR1 and CDR2: SEHNR and FQNEAQ (reference sequence).

About this clone itself: A junction boundary mismatches the germline segment, possibly from a read error. V is TRBV7-7 and J is TRBJ1-6, with D maybe TRBD1 (5 bases). The germline CDR1 and CDR2 sequences are SSHAT and FNYEAQ (reference sequence). CDR3 length: 13 amino acids. The CDR3 DNA follows: TGTGCTAGCAGCTTAGACAGTAATTCACCCCTCCACTTT. It codes for CASSLDSNSPLHF.

The gene calls are TRBV7-9 and TRBJ1-2; D unresolved. Germline lookup yields CDR1 SEHNR and CDR2 FQNEAQ (reference sequence). V gave up 3 bases and J gave up 2 bases, with 10 bases separating them. The CDR3 has 14 amino acids. CDR3 sequence: CASSLRPSNYGYTF. CDR3 DNA: TGTGCCAGCAGCTTGAGGCCCTCGAACTATGGCTACACCTTC.

This sequence joins TRBV11-2 and TRBJ1-1, with 11 bases fitting TRBD1. Germline V CDR1 and CDR2: SGHAT, FQNNGV. V was pared by 3 bases and J by 3 bases, with 3 bases of the junction left unmatched. This CDR3 comprises 15 residues. CDR3 region: CASSLGDRGDTEAFF. The CDR3, as DNA: TGTGCCAGCAGCTTGGGGGACAGGGGGGACACTGAAGCTTTCTTT.

The chain carries TRBV20-1 and TRBJ1-1; the D is unclear. The V gene lost 0 bases and the J gene lost 10 bases, with 9 bases spanning the gap. CDR3 length: 11 amino acids. CDR1 is DFQATT and CDR2 is SNEGSKA in the germline V gene (reference sequence). CDR3 loop: CSARDTIRAFF. CDR3 coding DNA: TGCAGTGCTAGAGACACTATTCGAGCTTTCTTT.

The gene calls are TRBV29-1 and TRBJ1-2; 7 bases fit TRBD1. Germline CDR1 and CDR2: SQVTM and ANQGSEA. V shed 8 bases and J 3 bases; nucleotides not matched to a gene: 9. The CDR3 runs 13 residues. The DNA for the CDR3 is TGCAGCTCCAGATTCGACAGGGACTATGGCTACACCTTC. Its protein is CSSRFDRDYGYTF.

V gene TRBV5-1 combines with J gene TRBJ2-1; TRBD2 matches at 10 bases. Unmatched junction bases numbered 10, after V lost 4 bases and J lost 6 bases. The length of the CDR3 is 16 residues. CDR1 and CDR2 from the germline V gene are SGHRS and YFSETQ. The CDR3 reads CASSPSGGAPGNEQFF. CDR3 nucleotides: TGCGCCAGCAGCCCAAGCGGGGGGGCCCCCGGCAATGAGCAGTTCTTC. The full variable domain, in which reference TRBV5-1 and TRBJ2-1 provide the parts outside the CDR3, is KAGVTQTPRYLIKTRGQQVTLSCSPISGHRSVSWYQQTPGQGLQFLFEYFSETQRNKGNFPGRFSGRQFSNSRSEMNVSTLELGDSALYLCASSPSGGAPGNEQFFGPGTRLTVL.

V is TRBV29-1 and J is TRBJ2-2, with 7 bases that match TRBD1. CDR1 is SQVTM, CDR2 ANQGSEA, per germline. Trimming took 5 bases from V and 6 from J; bases not matched to a gene: 9. There are 14 residues in the CDR3. For the CDR3, the DNA is TGCAGCGTTAGACAGGGTAGTTTGGCCGGGGAGCTGTTTTTT. Protein product: CSVRQGSLAGELFF.

This chain connects TRBV3-1 (or the pseudogene TRBV3-2) to TRBJ2-3, with a weak D call TRBD2 (6 bases). This CDR3 contains 14 residues. Deletions cut 0 bases from V and 4 bases from J, with 8 bases between. Germline values: CDR1 LGHDT, CDR2 YNNKEL (reference sequence). The CDR3 spells CASSQEAGPDTQYF. DNA of the CDR3: TGTGCCAGCAGCCAAGAGGCGGGGCCAGATACGCAGTATTTT.

The CDR3 sequence is CASSQDRGLNTEAFF. In nucleotides, the CDR3 is TGCGCCAGCAGCCAAGATAGGGGTTTGAACACTGAAGCTTTCTTT. This chain uses TRBV4-3 with TRBJ1-1, with a possible D match to TRBD1 (5 bases). CDR1 LGHNA and CDR2 YSLEER come from the germline V gene. This CDR3 is 15 amino acids long. V was cut by 0 bases and J by 0 bases, with 8 bases left in between.

This chain links TRBV6-2 or TRBV6-3 with TRBJ2-3; tentatively, D is TRBD2 (5 bases). V dropped 4 bases and J dropped 4 bases, with 9 bases sitting between them. The CDR3 has 13 residues. CDR1 is MNHEY and CDR2 is SVGEGT in the germline V gene. CDR3 loop: CASSLRVADTQYF. The CDR3 DNA reads TGTGCCAGCAGTTTGCGGGTTGCAGATACGCAGTATTTT.

This chain links TRBV28 with TRBJ2-1; 8 positions match TRBD1. V lost 4 bases to trimming and J lost 10 bases; unmatched junction nucleotides: 9. The CDR3 runs 14 residues. CDR1 is MDHEN, CDR2 SYDVKM, per germline. CDR3 amino acids: CASSYQGAVKEQFF. In DNA form, the CDR3 reads TGTGCCAGCAGTTACCAGGGGGCCGTTAAGGAGCAGTTCTTC. Full variable domain (rest looked up from reference TRBV28 and TRBJ2-1): DVKVTQSSRYLVKRTGEKVFLECVQDMDHENMFWYRQDPGLGLRLIYFSYDVKMKEKGDIPEGYSVSREKKERFSLILESASTNQTSMYLCASSYQGAVKEQFFGPGTRLTVL.

The V gene is TRBV6-2 or TRBV6-3, the J gene TRBJ2-7; weak D call: TRBD2 (5 bases). Trimming removed 2 bases at V and 8 bases at J, with 10 bases between. Germline CDR1 MNHEY, CDR2 SVGEGT. The CDR3 is 12 amino acids. This CDR3 reads CASSYGRGQQYF. In nucleotides, the CDR3 is TGTGCCAGCAGTTACGGGCGAGGGCAGCAGTACTTC.

The rearrangement links TRBV2 to TRBJ2-7; 7 nucleotides line up with TRBD2. The V gene's germline CDR1 is SNHLY and CDR2 FYNNEI. The V segment lost 2 bases and the J segment 0 bases; nucleotides outside the gene matches: 4. CDR3 length: 15 amino acids. The CDR3, as DNA: TGTGCCAGCAGTGAAAATCCGGGAGGCTCCTACGAGCAGTACTTC. It translates to CASSENPGGSYEQYF.

V is TRBV2 and J is TRBJ2-7; a weak D match, TRBD1 (6 bases). The CDR3 sequence is 14 residues long. The germline gives CDR1 SNHLY, CDR2 FYNNEI. V was shortened by 8 bases and J by 1 base, with 15 bases between the two germline ends. This CDR3 is CASLDSLGSYEQYF. The CDR3 DNA is TGTGCCAGCCTGGACAGCCTGGGGTCCTACGAGCAGTACTTC.

The CDR3 DNA reads as TGCAGCGCCCACAGGGTCGGCATTCAGTACTTC. Translated, it gives CSAHRVGIQYF. The V and J genes are TRBV29-1 and TRBJ2-4; TRBD1 is a possible D gene (6 bases). This CDR3 is built from 11 residues. Trimming pared 7 bases from V and 9 bases from J, leaving 13 bases between. Germline CDR1 is SQVTM and CDR2 is ANQGSEA.

The gene calls are TRBV18 and TRBJ2-5; D gene uncertain. The CDR3 consists of 15 residues. Germline values: CDR1 KGHSH, CDR2 LQKENI. Trimming removed 2 bases at V and 0 bases at J, with 10 bases between. This CDR3 reads CASSPSAWYQETQYF. The DNA of the CDR3 is TGTGCCAGCTCACCATCAGCGTGGTACCAAGAGACCCAGTACTTC.

The rearrangement joins TRBV4-1 to TRBJ1-6; the D gene is possibly TRBD1 (6 bases). V gave up 6 bases and J gave up 8 bases, with 14 bases separating them. Germline V lookup: CDR1 MGHRA, CDR2 YSYEKL. This CDR3 comprises 14 residues. CDR3 DNA sequence: TGCGCCAGCAGTCAGGCCTACAGGGATTCACCCCTCCACTTT. This gives the protein CASSQAYRDSPLHF.

This clone was recorded a few times. This chain joins TRBV7-6 and TRBJ2-3, with TRBD2 identical over 11 bases. Germline V gene data show CDR1 as SGHVS and CDR2 as FNYEAQ. V gave up 5 bases and J gave up 1 base; unmatched junction bases: 8. This CDR3 contains 17 residues. This CDR3 reads CASSPPGLAVGTDTQYF. In DNA, the CDR3 is TGTGCCAGCAGCCCACCGGGACTAGCGGTGGGCACAGATACGCAGTATTTT.

The chain carries TRBV5-4 and TRBJ2-1; D remains ambiguous. The CDR3 spans 14 residues. CDR1 is SGHNT, CDR2 YYREEE, per germline (reference sequence). Trimming took off 0 bases at V and 4 bases at J, with 8 bases between the two ends. DNA of the CDR3: TGTGCCAGCAGCTTGGGGAGCGTTTACAATGAGCAGTTCTTC. This sequence encodes CASSLGSVYNEQFF.